This TCR beta chain is from a study of cytomegalovirus exposure and HLA in healthy donors (dated by TCRdb to the late 2010s). With respect to the entire study: According to an earlier analysis of a few hundred of the donors, about 180 million T cells yielded 100 million or so unique TCR beta sequences and about 280 Gb of sequence data. An early release that covered about 600 HLA-typed donors contained approximately 300 gigabases of sequencing data and around 80 million unique TCR sequences. Among the roughly 380 genotyped donors, approximately 82% belonged to the genetic ancestry cluster associated with self-reported Caucasian donors. The study aimed to test whether signatures of past pathogen exposure could be identified by cataloging public T cell receptors. The study used immunosequencing to profile the T cell repertoires of several hundred subjects and linked those repertoires to cytomegalovirus serostatus. In addition to the first cohort of about 650 subjects, a separate validation cohort of approximately 130 different subjects was used. High-throughput TCR immunosequencing, statistical association of individual TCRs with disease status, and machine learning were combined to predict cytomegalovirus infection status. To study patterns of TCR occurrence, a later analysis re-analyzed previously published TCR beta repertoires from 700 or so donors and added high-resolution HLA genotyping. Rather than using new phenotypic data, the later analysis identified candidate immune exposures from TCR beta sequences and from how often those sequences occurred across donors. In an earlier analysis of 550 to 700 of the donors, high-throughput TCR beta sequencing was used to judge whether each TCR beta V gene segment behaved as functional or pseudogenic. Donor age, sex, ethnicity and CMV serostatus were compiled together with the repertoire data. Genome-wide SNP genotypes for about 55% of the 666 donors were used in a later genetic analysis, which treated that subset as a discovery cohort. All discovery cohort repertoires had been generated on a single sequencing platform. HLA typing covered class I and class II loci at four-digit resolution. Typing coverage differed by locus: A, B, C, DRB1 and DQB1 were typed in about 620-640 donors, DQA1 in roughly 500, DPA1 in roughly 590, and DPB1 in approximately 450. Roughly five DR-DQ haplotypes were handled as single units for association and clustering because linkage in the cohort was strong. Across about 370 genotyped donors of the cohort, an average of about 200,000 unique TCR beta nucleotide sequences per donor were sequenced, and 15% to 20% of those sequences were non-productive.

Receptors were amplified or captured by the immunoSEQ multiplex PCR assay. For the multiplex PCR, a mixture combining 60 forward primers for TCR Vbeta segments and 13 reverse primers for TCR Jbeta segments was used. Amplification of the CDR3 region of rearranged TCR beta genes was performed with a multiplex PCR assay on genomic DNA. The Illumina HiSeq System was used to sequence the amplified TCR beta libraries as 87-base-pair reads. The authors' pipeline ran thus. A later analysis tallied around 87 million unique TCR beta chains across the 666 repertoires, and about 12 million of those chains were shared by two or more donors. Raw reads were error-corrected and collapsed into unique sequences with a nearest-neighbor algorithm that merged closely related sequences to remove PCR and sequencing errors. To assign V, D and J gene segments, CDR3 sequences were aligned to IMGT reference sequences. For a sequence to be retained, at least a six-nucleotide match to both a V gene segment and a J gene segment was required. Rearrangements were classified as productive when the CDR3 lacked stop codons and remained in frame with V and J, and all other rearrangements were classified as non-productive. Following IMGT convention, CDR3 was defined as the stretch from the second conserved V-encoded cysteine to the conserved J-encoded phenylalanine. The earlier analysis of about 500 of the donors excluded sequences that lacked an unambiguous match to a single V gene segment. In an earlier analysis of some 590 of the donors, a V segment was called functional when productive rearrangements were above 56.7%, and segregating when the standard deviation between donors exceeded 5%. A statistical classification framework was built to diagnose cytomegalovirus status from the catalog of TCR beta chain sequences. In a later analysis, V and J genes were assigned by comparing TCR nucleotide sequences against IMGT/GENE-DB human TR gene sequences. In a later analysis, CDR3 sequences and most-parsimonious VDJ recombination scenarios were assigned using the TCRdist pipeline. In a later analysis, every TCR beta chain was defined by the combination of its CDR3 amino acid sequence and its V-gene family, and reads without a unique V-gene family were dropped. To address suspected cross-contamination and a sequencing artifact, a later analysis removed under 600 highly shared, low-generation-probability nucleotide sequences. A later analysis calculated a clonal expansion index for each public chain from normalized within-repertoire ranks of inferred template counts. A later analysis computed generation probabilities with a VDJ recombination model fitted to out-of-frame rearrangements, and checked the results against IGoR. A later analysis scored TCR-TCR, TCR-HLA and TCR-CMV co-occurrence with hypergeometric tests, applying a repertoire-size bias correction to TCR pairs. A later analysis estimated false discovery rates by permuting HLA or CMV assignments 20 times. In a later analysis, co-occurring TCRs were grouped using DBSCAN, with TCRdist sequence similarity added in when clustering inside HLA-allele-positive subsets. For co-occurrence clustering, repertoires with fewer than 30,000 or more than 120,000 public chains were excluded, along with five repertoires with anomalous nucleotide sharing. Held by TCRdb, this immuneACCESS table contains in-frame sequences only and omits some clones. Under half of the omission traces to an unresolved V gene where checked; the cause of the rest is unknown. V, J and clone size are taken as reported in that table, and D and trimming were inferred from the DNA itself. The sample records about 140,000 clones, roughly 82% of which are singletons. The ten largest clones capture 7% of the sample.

The cohort consisted of 650 to 850 healthy bone marrow donors. At the time of sampling, all cohort members were nominally healthy, though unrecorded immune exposures were likely present. The donor tested CMV seronegative and was one of the 352 seronegative cohort members. Every donor gave a peripheral blood sample, and the peripheral blood mononuclear cells from that sample were used for TCR beta sequencing. Genomic DNA extraction from the blood cell samples was performed with the Qiagen DNeasy Blood Extraction Kit. Measured from the cysteine to the phenylalanine, the CDR3 is 15 residues long. CDR3 DNA only is kept here, 45 bases in frame from base 1. Deletion took 5 bases off V and 7 bases off J, with a span of 18 bases between the germline ends. CDR1 and CDR2 were assigned from the germline V gene as SGDLS and YYNGEE. Findings and caveats that apply to the study as a whole: Most TCR sequences were observed very rarely across donors, whereas some public TCRs were present in many individuals. In a later analysis, several top co-occurrence clusters were reported to appear linked to parvovirus B19, influenza, CMV and Epstein-Barr virus. A few of the identified cytomegalovirus-associated TCR beta chains were confirmed in vitro to be specific for cytomegalovirus antigens. The cohort was sequenced for TCR beta chains only, and without alpha or paired-chain data the features that could be detected were limited. Because HLA typing was unavailable for some donors at each locus, only the typed subset was used in association tests. A further reported finding was that TCR beta sequences accurately predicted the HLA-A and HLA-B alleles for most subjects in the first cohort. A cluster of highly shared sequence variants was judged likely to represent a technical artifact of the sequencing pipeline. Strong co-occurrence of HLA alleles, especially DR and DQ, made assigning TCR associations to individual alleles difficult. According to a later genetic analysis, donors in an Asian-associated ancestry cluster had fewer N-insertions in productive TCRs than the approximately 670-donor mean. Correlated functional status among segregating V segments might be attributable to linkage disequilibrium, but an unknown experimental factor could not be ruled out. Immune exposure information for the cohort was limited to CMV serostatus. Because counts were too low, about 15 rarely observed V segments, including chromosome 9 orphons, were left out of the earlier analysis of some 600 of the donors. In a later analysis, HLA-associated TCR beta chains showed more clonal expansion and lower generation probabilities than non-associated chains that were equally common. The classifier was reported to diagnose cytomegalovirus status with high specificity and sensitivity in both the original cohort and the validation cohort. According to a later analysis, most CMV-associated TCR beta chains appeared to be HLA-restricted, and the HLA associations seemed to be driven largely by CMV exposure. V-gene and J-gene trimming of TCR beta chains was associated with a missense DCLRE1C variant in a later genetic analysis, and the association was replicated in an independent cohort. A later analysis associated 16,951 TCR beta sequences with specific HLA alleles at a false discovery rate of 0.05. In an earlier analysis of 500 to 650 of the donors, most TCR beta V segments appeared in productive rearrangements about 87% or about 30% of the time, broadly matching IMGT annotations. Sequencing depth was assumed to be roughly uniform across donors in the presence/absence analyses, though that assumption may not hold. In a later analysis, TCR association rates were found to vary across HLA loci, with the most associated TCRs seen for DRB1 alleles and the fewest for HLA-C alleles. The authors suggested that the approach could potentially be extended to other disease states and immunological phenotypes. Some IMGT-functional V segments, including TRBV6-2 and TRBV6-3, could not be told apart with the 87-base-pair reads, so those segments were excluded. The study gave a list of about 160 TCR beta chains associated with cytomegalovirus.

To note about this clone: The antigen it recognizes is unknown. No base quality information exists; no much larger clone differs at one position.

This sequence originates from a young man in good health and CMV-seronegative. Recombination connected TRBV9 to TRBJ2-2, and possibly TRBD1, on 5 matching bases. Input material: PBMCs. The DNA reads as follows: TGTGCCAGCAGGGGAAATATGGGGCAGGGCGGGGAGCTGTTTTTT. Its coded protein is CASRGNMGQGGELFF. With the rest looked up from the reference TRBV9 and TRBJ2-2 genes rather than sequenced, the full variable domain is DSGVTQTPKHLITATGQRVTLRCSPRSGDLSVYWYQQSLDQGLQFLIQYYNGEERAKGNILERFSAQQFPDLHSELNLSSLELGDSALYFCASRGNMGQGGELFFGEGSRLTVL.